This T cell receptor beta chain came from a study of blood T cell repertoires in COVID-19. Across the whole study: Acute and convalescent COVID-19 specimens originated in the United States, Italy and Spain. Sample material is recorded as cDNA or gDNA derived from T cells, B-cell-depleted T cells, or PBMCs.

In the original analysis: Reference gene primers were amplified, and this amplification served to estimate nucleated cell counts. This table comes from immunoSEQ multiplex PCR, and its TCRdb copy is limited to in-frame clones, with some not included. V and J calls and clone size come straight from that table; D and trimming were deduced from the DNA. The table includes 200,000 to 300,000 clones, around 87% detected once. CDR3 length equals 15 residues. The germline V gene has CDR1 LGHDT and CDR2 YNNKEL (reference sequence). The ends lost 2 bases at V and 2 bases at J; junction bases unmatched: 5. Enrolled during active infection, Seattle patients were then followed longitudinally.

The gene calls are TRBV3-1 (or the pseudogene TRBV3-2) and TRBJ2-5; 7 nucleotides align to TRBD2. The specimen sequenced was peripheral blood. This sequence originates from a woman between 55 and 75 years old with COVID-19, enrolled during active disease. In DNA form, the CDR3 reads TGTGCCAGCAGCCAATGGATCGGGAGGCAAGAGACCCAGTACTTC. It is translated as CASSQWIGRQETQYF.